This T cell receptor (beta chain) stems from a study of control samples from healthy donors and cancer patients. The CDR3 covers 16 residues. Trimming shortened V by 0 bases and J by 4 bases, and 14 bases separated the two germline ends. Germline values: CDR1 SGDLS, CDR2 YYNGEE. Repertoires were generated with immunoSEQ multiplex PCR, while TCRdb's copy carries only in-frame clones and drops some. The sample consists of some 150,000 clones, 85% to 95% of them appearing once. The specimen sequenced was blood. The sequence came from a man between 40 and 49 years old in good health. This chain joins TRBV9 and TRBJ2-1; TRBD2 might be the D (6 bases). The CDR3 region has the DNA TGTGCCAGCAGCGTAGAAGGTGGGAGGTCGTACAATGAGCAGTTCTTC. Translation: CASSVEGGRSYNEQFF.